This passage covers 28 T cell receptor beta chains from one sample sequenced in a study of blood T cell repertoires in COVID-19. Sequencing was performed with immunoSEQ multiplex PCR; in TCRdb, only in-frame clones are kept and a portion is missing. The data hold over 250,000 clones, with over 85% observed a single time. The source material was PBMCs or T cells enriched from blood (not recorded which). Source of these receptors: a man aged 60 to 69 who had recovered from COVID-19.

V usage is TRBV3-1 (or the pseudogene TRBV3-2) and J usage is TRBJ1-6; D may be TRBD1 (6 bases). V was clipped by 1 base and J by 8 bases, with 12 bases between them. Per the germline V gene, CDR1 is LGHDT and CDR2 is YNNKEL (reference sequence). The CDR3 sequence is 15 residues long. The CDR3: CASSQVIRGDSPLHF. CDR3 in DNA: TGTGCCAGCAGCCAAGTAATCAGGGGTGATTCACCCCTCCACTTT.

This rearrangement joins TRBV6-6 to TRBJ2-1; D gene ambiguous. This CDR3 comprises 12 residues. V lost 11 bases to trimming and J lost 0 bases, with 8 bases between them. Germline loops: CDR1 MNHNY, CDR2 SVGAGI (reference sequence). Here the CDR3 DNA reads TGTGCCGCGGTCAGCTCCTACAATGAGCAGTTCTTC. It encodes CAAVSSYNEQFF.

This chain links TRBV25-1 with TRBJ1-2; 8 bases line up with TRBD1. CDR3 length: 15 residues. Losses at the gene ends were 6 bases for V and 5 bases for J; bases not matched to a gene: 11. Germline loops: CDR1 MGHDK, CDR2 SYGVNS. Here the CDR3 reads CASRETGEGPYGYTF. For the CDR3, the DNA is TGTGCCAGCAGAGAGACAGGGGAGGGACCTTATGGCTACACCTTC.

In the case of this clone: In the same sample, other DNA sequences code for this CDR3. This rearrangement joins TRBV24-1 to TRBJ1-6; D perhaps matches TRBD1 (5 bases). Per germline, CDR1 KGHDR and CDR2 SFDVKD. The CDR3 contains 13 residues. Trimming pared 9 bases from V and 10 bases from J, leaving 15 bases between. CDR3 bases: TGTGCCACCTCTCAAGGGGTAGGCTCACCCCTCCACTTT. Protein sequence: CATSQGVGSPLHF.

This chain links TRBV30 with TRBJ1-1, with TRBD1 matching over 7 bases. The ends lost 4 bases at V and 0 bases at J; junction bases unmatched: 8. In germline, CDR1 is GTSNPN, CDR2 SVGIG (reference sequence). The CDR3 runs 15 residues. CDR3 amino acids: CAWKAPGQMNTEAFF. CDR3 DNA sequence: TGTGCCTGGAAAGCGCCGGGACAGATGAACACTGAAGCTTTCTTT. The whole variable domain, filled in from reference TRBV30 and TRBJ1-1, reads SQTIHQWPATLVQPVGSPLSLECTVEGTSNPNLYWYRQAAGRGLQLLFYSVGIGQISSEVPQNLSASRPQDRQFILSSKKLLLSDSGFYLCAWKAPGQMNTEAFFGQGTRLTVV.

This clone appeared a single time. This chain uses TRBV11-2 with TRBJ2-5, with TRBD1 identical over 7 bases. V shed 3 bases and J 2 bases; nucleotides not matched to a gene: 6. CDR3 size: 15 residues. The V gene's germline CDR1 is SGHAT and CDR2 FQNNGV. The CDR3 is CASSFRLGQQETQYF. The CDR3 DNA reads TGTGCCAGCAGCTTTCGTCTGGGACAGCAAGAGACCCAGTACTTC.

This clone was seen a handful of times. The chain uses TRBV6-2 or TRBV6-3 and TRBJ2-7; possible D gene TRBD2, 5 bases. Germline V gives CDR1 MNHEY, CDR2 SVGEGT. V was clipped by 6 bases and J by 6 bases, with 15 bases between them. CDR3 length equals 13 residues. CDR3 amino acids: CASSIGRGSEQYF. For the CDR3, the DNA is TGTGCCAGCAGCATAGGGAGAGGTAGCGAGCAGTACTTC.

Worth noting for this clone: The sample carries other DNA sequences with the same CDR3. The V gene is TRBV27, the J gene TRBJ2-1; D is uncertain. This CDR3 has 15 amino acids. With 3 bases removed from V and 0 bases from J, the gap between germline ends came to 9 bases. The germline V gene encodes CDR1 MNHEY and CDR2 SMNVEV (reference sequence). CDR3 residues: CASSLSRSSYNEQFF. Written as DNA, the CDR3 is TGTGCCAGCAGTTTGAGTCGGAGCTCCTACAATGAGCAGTTCTTC.

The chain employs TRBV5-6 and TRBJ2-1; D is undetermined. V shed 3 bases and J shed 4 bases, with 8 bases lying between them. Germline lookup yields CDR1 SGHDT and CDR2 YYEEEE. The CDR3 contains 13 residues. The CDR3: CASSWQAYNEQFF. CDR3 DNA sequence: TGTGCCAGCAGCTGGCAGGCTTACAATGAGCAGTTCTTC.

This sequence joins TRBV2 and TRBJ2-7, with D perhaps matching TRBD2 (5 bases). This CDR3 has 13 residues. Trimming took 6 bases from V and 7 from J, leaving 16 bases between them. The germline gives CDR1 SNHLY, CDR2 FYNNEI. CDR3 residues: CASSLGSRLEQYF. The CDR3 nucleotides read TGTGCCAGCAGCCTAGGGAGTCGGTTGGAGCAGTACTTC. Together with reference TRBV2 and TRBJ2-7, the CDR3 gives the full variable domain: EPEVTQTPSHQVTQMGQEVILRCVPISNHLYFYWYRQILGQKVEFLVSFYNNEISEKSEIFDDQFSVERPDGSNFTLKIRSTKLEDSAMYFCASSLGSRLEQYFGPGTRLTVT.

The CDR3 DNA sequence: TGTGCCTGGACTAGCGGGAGAGGGGACTACAATGAGCAGTTCTTC. Its protein product is CAWTSGRGDYNEQFF. V and J are TRBV30 and TRBJ2-1, with TRBD2 identical over 10 bases. The CDR3 contains 15 residues. The germline V gene encodes CDR1 GTSNPN and CDR2 SVGIG (reference sequence). V lost 4 bases to trimming and J lost 3 bases; unmatched junction nucleotides: 6.

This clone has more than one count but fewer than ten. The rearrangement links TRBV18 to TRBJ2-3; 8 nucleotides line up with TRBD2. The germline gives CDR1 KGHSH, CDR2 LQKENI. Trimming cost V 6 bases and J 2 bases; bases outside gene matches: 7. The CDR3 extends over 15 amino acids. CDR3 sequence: CASSTAGDPTDTQYF. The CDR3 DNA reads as TGTGCCAGCTCGACAGCGGGGGACCCCACAGATACGCAGTATTTT. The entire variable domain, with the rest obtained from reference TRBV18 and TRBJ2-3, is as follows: NAGVMQNPRHLVRRRGQEARLRCSPMKGHSHVYWYRQLPEEGLKFMVYLQKENIIDESGMPKERFSAEFPKEGPSILRIQQVVRGDSAAYFCASSTAGDPTDTQYFGPGTRLTVL.

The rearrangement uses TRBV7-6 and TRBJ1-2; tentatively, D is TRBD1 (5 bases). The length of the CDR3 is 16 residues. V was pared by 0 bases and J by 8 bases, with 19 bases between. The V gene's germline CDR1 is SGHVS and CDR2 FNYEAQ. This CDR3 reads CASSLAPSGGMRGYTF. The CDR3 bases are TGTGCCAGCAGCTTAGCCCCCTCGGGGGGAATGAGAGGCTACACCTTC.

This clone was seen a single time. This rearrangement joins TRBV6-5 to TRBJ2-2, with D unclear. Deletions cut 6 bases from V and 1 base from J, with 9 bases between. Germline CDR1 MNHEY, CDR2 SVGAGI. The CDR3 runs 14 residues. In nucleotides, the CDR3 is TGTGCCAGCAGGGATACGGGGAACACCGGGGAGCTGTTTTTT. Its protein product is CASRDTGNTGELFF.

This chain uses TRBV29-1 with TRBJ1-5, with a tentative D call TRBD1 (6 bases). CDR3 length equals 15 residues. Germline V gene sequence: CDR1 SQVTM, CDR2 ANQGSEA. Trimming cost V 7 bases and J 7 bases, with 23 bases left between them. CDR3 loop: CSAATQDRKVQPQHF. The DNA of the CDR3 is TGCAGCGCTGCTACACAAGACAGGAAGGTACAGCCCCAGCATTTT.

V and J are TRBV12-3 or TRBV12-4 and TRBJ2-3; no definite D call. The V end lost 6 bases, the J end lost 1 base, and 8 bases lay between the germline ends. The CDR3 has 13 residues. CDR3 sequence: CASSQARTDTQYF. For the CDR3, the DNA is TGTGCCAGCAGCCAAGCTCGCACAGATACGCAGTATTTT.

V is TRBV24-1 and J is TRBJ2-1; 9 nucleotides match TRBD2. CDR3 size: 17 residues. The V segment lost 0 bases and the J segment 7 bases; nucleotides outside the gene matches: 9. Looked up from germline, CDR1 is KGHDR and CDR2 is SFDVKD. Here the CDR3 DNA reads TGTGCCACCAGTGATTTGAATCTAGCGGGAATAAATAATGAGCAGTTCTTC. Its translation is CATSDLNLAGINNEQFF.

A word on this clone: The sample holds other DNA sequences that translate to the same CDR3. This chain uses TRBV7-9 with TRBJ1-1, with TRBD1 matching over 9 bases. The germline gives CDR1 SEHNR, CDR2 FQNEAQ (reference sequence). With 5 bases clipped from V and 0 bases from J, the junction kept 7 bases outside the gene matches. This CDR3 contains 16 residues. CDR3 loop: CASSPRTGVMNTEAFF. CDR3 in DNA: TGTGCCAGCAGCCCCCGGACAGGGGTCATGAACACTGAAGCTTTCTTT.

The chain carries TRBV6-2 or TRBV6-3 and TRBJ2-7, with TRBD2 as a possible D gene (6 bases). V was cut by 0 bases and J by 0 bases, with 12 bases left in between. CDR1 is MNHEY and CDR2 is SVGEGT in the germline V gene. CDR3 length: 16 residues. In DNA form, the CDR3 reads TGTGCCAGCAGTTACTCGTCGGGCGGGGTCTCCTACGAGCAGTACTTC. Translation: CASSYSSGGVSYEQYF.

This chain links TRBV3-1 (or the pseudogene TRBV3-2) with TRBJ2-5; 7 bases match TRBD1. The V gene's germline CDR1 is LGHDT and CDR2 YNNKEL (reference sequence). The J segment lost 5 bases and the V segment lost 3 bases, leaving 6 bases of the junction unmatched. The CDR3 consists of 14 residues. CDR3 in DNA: TGTGCCAGCAGCCAGAAGACAGGGCGCGAGACCCAGTACTTC. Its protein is CASSQKTGRETQYF.

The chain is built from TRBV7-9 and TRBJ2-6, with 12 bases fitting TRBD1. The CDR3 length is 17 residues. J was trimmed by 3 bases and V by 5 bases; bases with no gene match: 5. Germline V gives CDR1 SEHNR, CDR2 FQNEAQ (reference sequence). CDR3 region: CASSTGQGASGANVLTF. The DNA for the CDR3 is TGTGCCAGCAGCACGGGACAGGGGGCGAGTGGGGCCAACGTCCTGACTTTC.

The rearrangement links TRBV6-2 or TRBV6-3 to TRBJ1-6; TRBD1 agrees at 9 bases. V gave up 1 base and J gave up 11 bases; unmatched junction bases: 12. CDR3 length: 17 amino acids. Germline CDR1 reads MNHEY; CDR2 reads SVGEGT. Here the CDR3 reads CASSYFWSGTGKAPLHF. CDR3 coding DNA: TGTGCCAGCAGTTACTTCTGGTCTGGGACAGGGAAGGCACCCCTCCACTTT.

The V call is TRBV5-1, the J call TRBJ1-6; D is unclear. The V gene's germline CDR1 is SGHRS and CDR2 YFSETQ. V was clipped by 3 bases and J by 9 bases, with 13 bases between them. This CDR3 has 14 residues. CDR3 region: CASSSTDGGSPLHF. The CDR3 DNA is TGCGCCAGCAGCTCGACGGATGGAGGTTCACCCCTCCACTTT.

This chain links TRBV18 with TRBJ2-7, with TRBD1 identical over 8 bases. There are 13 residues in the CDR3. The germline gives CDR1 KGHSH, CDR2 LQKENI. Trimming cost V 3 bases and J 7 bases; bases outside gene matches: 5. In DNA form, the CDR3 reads TGTGCCAGCTCACCGGCAGGGGACAGGGAGCAGTACTTC. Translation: CASSPAGDREQYF.

The CDR3 loop reads CASSETLNTEAFF. CDR3 in DNA: TGTGCCAGCAGTGAGACACTGAACACTGAAGCTTTCTTT. The chain combines TRBV12-3 or TRBV12-4 with TRBJ1-1; D is unresolved. V lost 5 bases and J lost 0, with 7 bases in between. The CDR3 contains 13 residues.

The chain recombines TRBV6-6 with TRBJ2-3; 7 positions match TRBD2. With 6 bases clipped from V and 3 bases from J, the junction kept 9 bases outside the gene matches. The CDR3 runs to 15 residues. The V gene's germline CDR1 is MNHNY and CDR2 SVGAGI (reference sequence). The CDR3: CASSYSGVGTDTQYF. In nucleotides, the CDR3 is TGTGCCAGCAGCTACAGCGGGGTTGGGACAGATACGCAGTATTTT.

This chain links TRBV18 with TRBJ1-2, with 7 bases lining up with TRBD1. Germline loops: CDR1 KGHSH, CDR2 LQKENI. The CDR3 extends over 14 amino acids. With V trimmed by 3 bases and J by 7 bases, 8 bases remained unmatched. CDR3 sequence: CASSPADRVLGYTF. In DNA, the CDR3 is TGTGCCAGCTCACCTGCCGACAGGGTCCTTGGCTACACCTTC.

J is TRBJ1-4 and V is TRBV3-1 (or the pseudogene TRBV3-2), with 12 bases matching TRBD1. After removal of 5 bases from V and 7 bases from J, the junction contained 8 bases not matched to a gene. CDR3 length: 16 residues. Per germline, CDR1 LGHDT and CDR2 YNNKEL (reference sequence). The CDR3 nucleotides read TGTGCCAGCAGCTCCGGGACAGGGGGCGCGACTGAAAAACTGTTTTTT. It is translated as CASSSGTGGATEKLFF.